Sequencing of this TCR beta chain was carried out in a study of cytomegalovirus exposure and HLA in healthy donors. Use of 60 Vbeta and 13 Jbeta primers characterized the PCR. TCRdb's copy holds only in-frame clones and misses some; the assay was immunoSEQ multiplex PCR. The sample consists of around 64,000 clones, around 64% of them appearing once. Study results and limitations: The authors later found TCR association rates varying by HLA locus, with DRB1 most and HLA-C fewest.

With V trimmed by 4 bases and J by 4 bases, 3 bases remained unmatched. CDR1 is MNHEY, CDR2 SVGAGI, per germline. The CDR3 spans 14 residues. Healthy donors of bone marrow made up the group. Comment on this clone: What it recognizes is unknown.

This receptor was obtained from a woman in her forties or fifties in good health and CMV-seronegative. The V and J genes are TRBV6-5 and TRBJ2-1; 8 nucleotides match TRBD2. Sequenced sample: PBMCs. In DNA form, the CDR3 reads TGTGCCAGCAGTTCCGGGACTAGATACAATGAGCAGTTCTTC. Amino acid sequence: CASSSGTRYNEQFF.